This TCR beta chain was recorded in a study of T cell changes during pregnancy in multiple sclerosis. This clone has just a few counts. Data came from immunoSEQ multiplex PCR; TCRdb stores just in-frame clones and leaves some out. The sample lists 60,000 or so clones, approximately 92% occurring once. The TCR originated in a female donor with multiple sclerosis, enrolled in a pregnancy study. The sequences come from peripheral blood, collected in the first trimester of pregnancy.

The CDR3 is CASIKQGYAGELFF. In DNA form, the CDR3 reads TGTGCCAGCATCAAACAGGGGTACGCCGGGGAGCTGTTTTTT. The rearrangement joins TRBV5-6 to TRBJ2-2, with 7 bases aligning to TRBD1. V shed 6 bases and J 6 bases; nucleotides not matched to a gene: 8. CDR3 size: 14 residues. Per the germline V gene, CDR1 is SGHDT and CDR2 is YYEEEE.